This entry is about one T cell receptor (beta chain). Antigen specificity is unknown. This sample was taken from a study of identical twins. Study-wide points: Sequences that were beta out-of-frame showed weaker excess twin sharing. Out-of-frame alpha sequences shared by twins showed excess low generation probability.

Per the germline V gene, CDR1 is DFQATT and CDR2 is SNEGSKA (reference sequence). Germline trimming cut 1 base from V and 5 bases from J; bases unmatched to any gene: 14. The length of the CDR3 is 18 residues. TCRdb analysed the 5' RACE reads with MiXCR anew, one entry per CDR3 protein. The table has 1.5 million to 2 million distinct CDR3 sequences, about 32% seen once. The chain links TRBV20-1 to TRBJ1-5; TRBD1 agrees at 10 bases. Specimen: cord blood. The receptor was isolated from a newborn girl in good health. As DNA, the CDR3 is TGCAGTGCTAGAGGTCTGGGACAGGGGATGATGGGGGATCAGCCCCAGCATTTT. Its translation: CSARGLGQGMMGDQPQHF.